A single sample gave rise to the 18 T cell receptor beta chains below, sequenced in a study of regulatory T cells in long-lasting Graves disease. Time point indicated: newly diagnosed GD, antithyroid drugs for less than 3 months. PBMC RNA was the source of the TCR library. iRepertoire HTBI primers and Arm-PCR of CDR3 regions built TCR beta libraries. A single record per CDR3 protein comes from TCRdb applying MiXCR to the multiplex PCR reads. The sample records 550,000 to 650,000 distinct CDR3 sequences, roughly 16% being singletons. These data are also associated with another study on T cells in Graves' hyperthyroidism and ophthalmopathy.

This sample comprised peripheral blood mononuclear cells (PBMCs), obtained at new diagnosis, from a patient treated with antithyroid drugs. The receptors were sampled from a man aged 18 to 30 with Graves disease.

This clonotype was seen a few times. Sequence at one end of the junction differs from germline and may be a read error. This chain uses TRBV6-1 with TRBJ1-1; tentatively, D is TRBD1 (6 bases). Germline V gene data show CDR1 as MNHNS and CDR2 as SASEGT. This CDR3 is 13 amino acids long. The CDR3 DNA is TGTGCCAGCAGTGAAGAGGGGGGGGTTTCGAACCAATTT. This translates into CASSEEGGVSNQF.

With respect to this clonotype: A read error may be the cause here, since a much bigger clone is one base away. The chain uses TRBV27 and TRBJ1-4, with 7 bases that match TRBD1. The CDR3 totals 15 residues. The V gene's germline CDR1 is MNHEY and CDR2 SMNVEV (reference sequence). The CDR3 bases are TGTGCCAGCAGTTCGCATGGGACAGCTAATGAAAAACCGTTTTTT. Translating gives CASSSHGTANEKPFF.

In its sample, this clonotype was seen many times. The genes are TRBV18 and TRBJ1-5, with a weak D call TRBD1 (5 bases). Trimming shortened V by 3 bases and J by 4 bases, and 7 bases separated the two germline ends. The V gene's germline CDR1 is KGHSH and CDR2 LQKENI. There are 13 residues in the CDR3. Here the CDR3 reads CASSPRGNQPQHF. CDR3 nucleotide sequence: TGTGCCAGCTCACCGAGGGGAAATCAGCCCCAGCATTTT.

A few counts support this clonotype. V usage is TRBV3-1 and J usage is TRBJ2-2; D call uncertain. The CDR3 extends over 14 amino acids. Germline assignment: CDR1 LGHDT and CDR2 YNNKEL (reference sequence). Trimming took 4 bases from V and 3 from J, leaving 9 bases between them. Here the CDR3 reads CASSLVRDTGELFF. The CDR3 nucleotides read TGTGCCAGCAGCCTCGTGCGCGACACCGGGGAGCTGTTTTTT.

This clonotype was picked up a small number of times. This chain joins TRBV20-1 and TRBJ1-2; tentative D call: TRBD1 (6 bases). CDR1 is DFQATT, CDR2 SNEGSKA, per germline (reference sequence). The CDR3 loop spans 14 amino acids. The V gene lost 6 bases and the J gene lost 4 bases, with 18 bases spanning the gap. The CDR3 nucleotides are TGCAGTGCCCCCCGGCAGGGGCCTTCCTATGGCTACACCTTC. It is translated as CSAPRQGPSYGYTF.

This clonotype was seen just once. A much larger clone differs from this one at a single base, so this may be a read error. This chain joins TRBV2 and TRBJ1-1; weak D call: TRBD1 (5 bases). Germline values: CDR1 SNHLY, CDR2 FYNNEI. CDR3 length: 13 amino acids. The CDR3 DNA reads TGTGCCAGTGAGCGCCAGCTGGACACTGGAGCTTTCTTT. Translated, it gives CASERQLDTGAFF.

Comment on this clonotype: One base away lies a much larger clone, so this may be a sequencing read error. The J gene is TRBJ1-1, the V gene TRBV12-3 or TRBV12-4; 7 bases line up with TRBD1. This CDR3 is 14 amino acids long. DNA of the CDR3: TGTCCCAGCAGTTCAGGGGGACTTGGAACTGAAGCTTTCTTT. The encoded protein is CPSSSGGLGTEAFF.

This clonotype showed up just a few times. The rearrangement uses TRBV7-2 and TRBJ2-1, with D tentatively TRBD1 (6 bases). V lost 1 base and J lost 4, with 17 bases in between. The CDR3 contains 17 residues. Per germline, CDR1 SGHTA and CDR2 FQGNSA. CDR3 in amino acids: CASSLEGQGMGYNEQFF. The CDR3 nucleotides read TGTGCCAGCAGCTTAGAGGGGCAGGGGATGGGTTACAATGAGCAGTTCTTC.

On this clonotype: A far larger clone is one nucleotide away, so this likely arose from a read error. This chain uses TRBV12-3 or TRBV12-4 with TRBJ2-7; D uncertain. V was trimmed by 4 bases and J by 4 bases, leaving 11 bases between them. The CDR3 contains 13 residues. The CDR3 nucleotides read TGTGCCAGCAGTTCAATCGATATGTACGAGCAGTACTTC. Its protein product is CASSSIDMYEQYF.

This clonotype showed up many times. The rearrangement joins TRBV30 to TRBJ2-5; weak D call: TRBD1 (6 bases). V dropped 3 bases and J dropped 7 bases, with 15 bases sitting between them. Germline CDR1 GTSNPN, CDR2 SVGIG (reference sequence). The CDR3 covers 13 residues. The CDR3 is CAWSGTPTGTQYF. The CDR3 DNA is TGTGCCTGGAGCGGGACACCCACGGGGACCCAGTACTTC.

In this sample, this clonotype turned up many times. The chain recombines TRBV27 with TRBJ2-7; D not resolved. Germline CDR1 reads MNHEY; CDR2 reads SMNVEV (reference sequence). The CDR3 totals 12 residues. The V end lost 8 bases, the J end lost 2 bases, and 10 bases lay between the germline ends. The CDR3 region has the DNA TGTGCCAGCGGCCCGCAGGCCTACGAGCAGTACTTC. Its translation is CASGPQAYEQYF.

The chain is built from TRBV7-9 and TRBJ2-1, with no clear D. V lost 3 bases and J 7 bases, leaving 16 bases between the germline ends. The CDR3 spans 15 residues. The germline V gene has CDR1 SEHNR and CDR2 FQNEAQ (reference sequence). The CDR3 DNA sequence: TGTGCCAGCAGCTTCCCACTGGGCAGGAGTAATGAGCAGTTCTTC. Translating gives CASSFPLGRSNEQFF.

This clonotype was detected only a few times. V usage is TRBV6-1 and J usage is TRBJ2-7; 9 bases map to TRBD1. From germline, CDR1 is MNHNS and CDR2 SASEGT. J lost 6 bases, V lost 3 bases, and 6 bases had no gene match. This CDR3 is built from 14 residues. The DNA of the CDR3 is TGTGCCAGCAGTGATTCGGGACAGGGAGGCGAGCAGTACTTC. This sequence encodes CASSDSGQGGEQYF.

The chain uses TRBV9 and TRBJ2-1; D call uncertain. Per germline, CDR1 SGDLS and CDR2 YYNGEE. The CDR3 spans 15 residues. V gave up 4 bases and J gave up 0 bases, with 11 bases separating them. The CDR3 bases are TGTGCCAGCAGCCTGACCATAAGCTCCTACAATGAGCAGTTCTTC. The encoded protein is CASSLTISSYNEQFF.

This clonotype appeared a few times. The chain employs TRBV24-1 and TRBJ2-2; possibly TRBD1 for D (6 bases). The V gene's germline CDR1 is KGHDR and CDR2 SFDVKD. The CDR3 totals 13 residues. V lost 9 bases to trimming and J lost 0 bases, with 7 bases between them. The CDR3 here is CATGGSNTGELFF. CDR3 bases: TGTGCCACCGGGGGCTCGAACACCGGGGAGCTGTTTTTT.

A word on this clonotype: Just one base apart from a much larger clone, this may be a read error. The J gene is TRBJ2-3, the V gene TRBV12-5, with TRBD2 matching over 7 bases. CDR3 size: 16 residues. The ends lost 4 bases at V and 4 bases at J; junction bases unmatched: 11. Germline V gene data show CDR1 as LGHNT and CDR2 as FRNRAP. CDR3: CASGSPRATSADTQYF. The DNA for the CDR3 is TGTGCTAGTGGTTCTCCTAGGGCAACTAGCGCAGATACGCAGTATTTT.

In its sample, this clonotype was seen a few times. The DNA of the CDR3 is TGTGCCAGCTACTCTGGGGCCAACGTCCTGACTTTC. Translation gives CASYSGANVLTF. The genes are TRBV28 and TRBJ2-6; D uncertain. V lost 8 bases and J lost 0, with 2 bases in between. Germline CDR1 reads MDHEN; CDR2 reads SYDVKM. The CDR3 has 12 amino acids.

V gene TRBV5-1 combines with J gene TRBJ1-5, with no clear D. The ends were cut back, 0 bases at V and 9 bases at J, with 10 bases in the middle. The CDR3 consists of 13 residues. CDR1 SGHRS and CDR2 YFSETQ come from the germline V gene. The CDR3 DNA is TGCGCCAGCAGCTTGGTTCCCGGGGTGCCCCAGCATTTT. Translating it yields CASSLVPGVPQHF.